This TCR beta chain was sequenced in a study of OX40 agonist ivuxolimab in advanced cancers. As for the study in general: The mean age was roughly 60 years, ranging from about 20 to 79, with 65% to 90% of participants male. Broader study findings: In general, CD8+ T cells held more expanded clones than CD4+ did, on average.

The CDR3 extends over 13 amino acids. With 3 bases removed from V and 3 bases from J, the gap between germline ends came to 9 bases. CDR1 is MGHDK and CDR2 is SYGVNS in the germline V gene. As regards this clone: Its target is not known.

Sequencing was performed with immunoSEQ multiplex PCR; in TCRdb, only in-frame clones are kept and a portion is missing. The sample has around 57,000 clones, 80% to 95% seen once. This chain joins TRBV25-1 and TRBJ2-7, with D hard to call. This specimen was CD4+ or CD8+ T cells sorted from blood, taken in a trial of the OX40 agonist ivuxolimab. This receptor was identified in an adult with an advanced solid tumor such as melanoma, head and neck, liver or kidney cancer. CDR3 bases: TGTGCCAGCAGTGACAGCTTTTACTACGAGCAGTACTTC. Translation: CASSDSFYYEQYF.